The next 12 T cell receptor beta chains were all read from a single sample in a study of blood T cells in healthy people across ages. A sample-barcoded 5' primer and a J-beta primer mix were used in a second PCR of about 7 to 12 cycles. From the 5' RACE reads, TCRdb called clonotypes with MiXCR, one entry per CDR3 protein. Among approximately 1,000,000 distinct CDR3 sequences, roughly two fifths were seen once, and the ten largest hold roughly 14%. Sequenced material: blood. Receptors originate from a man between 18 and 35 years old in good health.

The CDR3 sequence: CASSSLAGANTGELFF. The DNA for the CDR3 is TGTGCCAGCAGCTCACTAGCGGGTGCGAACACCGGGGAGCTGTTTTTT. The rearrangement links TRBV7-9 to TRBJ2-2; TRBD2 matches at 9 bases. Germline V gene data show CDR1 as SEHNR and CDR2 as FQNEAQ (reference sequence). After removal of 4 bases from V and 0 bases from J, the junction contained 3 bases not matched to a gene. The CDR3 spans 16 residues.

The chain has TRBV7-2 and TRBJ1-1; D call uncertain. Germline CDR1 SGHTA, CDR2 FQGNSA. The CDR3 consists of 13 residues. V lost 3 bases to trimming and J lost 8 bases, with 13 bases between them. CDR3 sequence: CASSFYGGGEAFF. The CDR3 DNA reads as TGTGCCAGCAGCTTCTATGGAGGTGGGGAAGCTTTCTTT.

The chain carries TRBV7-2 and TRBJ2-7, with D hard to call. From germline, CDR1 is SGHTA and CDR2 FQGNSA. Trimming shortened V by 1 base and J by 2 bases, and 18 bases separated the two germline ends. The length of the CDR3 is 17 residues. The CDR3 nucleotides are TGTGCCAGCAGCTTAGTTTTGGGGAACTACCTTCCCTACGAGCAGTACTTC. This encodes CASSLVLGNYLPYEQYF.

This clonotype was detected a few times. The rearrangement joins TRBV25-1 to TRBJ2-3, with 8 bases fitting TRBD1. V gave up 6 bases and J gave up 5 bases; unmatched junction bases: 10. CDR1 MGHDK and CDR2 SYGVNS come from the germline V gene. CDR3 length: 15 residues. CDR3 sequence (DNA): TGTGCCAGCAGCCTCCAGGGGGCCGGGAGAGATACGCAGTATTTT. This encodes CASSLQGAGRDTQYF.

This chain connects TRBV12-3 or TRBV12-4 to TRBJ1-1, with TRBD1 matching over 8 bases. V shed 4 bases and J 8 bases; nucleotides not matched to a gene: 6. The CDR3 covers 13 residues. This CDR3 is CASSSGGAYEAFF. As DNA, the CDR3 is TGTGCCAGCAGTTCAGGGGGCGCTTACGAAGCTTTCTTT.

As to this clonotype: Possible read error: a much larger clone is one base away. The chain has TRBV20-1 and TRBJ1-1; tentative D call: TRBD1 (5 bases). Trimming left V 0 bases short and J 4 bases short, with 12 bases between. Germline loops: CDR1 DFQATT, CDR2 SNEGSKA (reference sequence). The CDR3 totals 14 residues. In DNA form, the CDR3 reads TGCAGTGCTAGAGATAAGGGGAGGAGCACTGAAGCTTTCTTT. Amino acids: CSARDKGRSTEAFF.

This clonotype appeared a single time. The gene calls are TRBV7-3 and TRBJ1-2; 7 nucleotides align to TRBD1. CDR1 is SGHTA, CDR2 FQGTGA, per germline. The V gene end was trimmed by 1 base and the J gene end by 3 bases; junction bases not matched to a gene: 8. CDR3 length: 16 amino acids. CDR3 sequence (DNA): TGTGCCAGCAGCTTAAATTTGCAGGGGGTGGACTATGGCTACACCTTC. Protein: CASSLNLQGVDYGYTF.

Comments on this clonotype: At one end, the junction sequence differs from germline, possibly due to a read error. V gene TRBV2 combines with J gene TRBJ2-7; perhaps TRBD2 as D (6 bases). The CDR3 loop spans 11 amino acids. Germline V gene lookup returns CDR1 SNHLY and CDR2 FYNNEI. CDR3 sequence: CASLGGSERYF. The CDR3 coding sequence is TGTGCCAGCCTGGGGGGAAGCGAGCGGTACTTC.

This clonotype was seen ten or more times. The CDR3 is CASSVWSYEQYF. As DNA, the CDR3 is TGTGCCAGCAGTGTATGGTCCTACGAGCAGTACTTC. The chain employs TRBV2 and TRBJ2-7; D not certain. Germline V CDR1 and CDR2: SNHLY, FYNNEI. The CDR3 length is 12 residues. Trimming took 4 bases from V and 1 from J, leaving 5 bases between them.

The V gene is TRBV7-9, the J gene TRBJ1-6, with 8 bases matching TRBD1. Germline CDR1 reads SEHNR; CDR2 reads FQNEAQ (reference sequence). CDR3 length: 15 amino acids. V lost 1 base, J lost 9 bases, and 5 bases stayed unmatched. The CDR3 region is CASSLDGQGSSPLHF. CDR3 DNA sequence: TGTGCCAGCAGCTTAGATGGACAGGGAAGTTCACCCCTCCACTTT. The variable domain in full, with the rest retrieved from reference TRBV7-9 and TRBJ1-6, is DTGVSQNPRHKITKRGQNVTFRCDPISEHNRLYWYRQTLGQGPEFLTYFQNEAQLEKSRLLSDRFSAERPKGSFSTLEIQRTEQGDSAMYLCASSLDGQGSSPLHFGNGTRLTVT.

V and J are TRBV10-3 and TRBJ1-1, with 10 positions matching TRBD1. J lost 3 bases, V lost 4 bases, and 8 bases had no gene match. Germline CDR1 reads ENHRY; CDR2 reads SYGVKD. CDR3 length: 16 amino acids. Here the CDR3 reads CAISGTGGLPDTEAFF. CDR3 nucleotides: TGTGCCATCAGTGGGACAGGGGGTTTACCGGACACTGAAGCTTTCTTT.

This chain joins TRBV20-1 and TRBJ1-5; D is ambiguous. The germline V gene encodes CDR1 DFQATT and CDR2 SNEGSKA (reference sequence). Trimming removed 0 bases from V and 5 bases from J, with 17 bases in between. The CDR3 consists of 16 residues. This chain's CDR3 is CSARDIVEQDYQPQHF. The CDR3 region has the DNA TGCAGTGCTAGAGATATCGTGGAGCAGGACTATCAGCCCCAGCATTTT.